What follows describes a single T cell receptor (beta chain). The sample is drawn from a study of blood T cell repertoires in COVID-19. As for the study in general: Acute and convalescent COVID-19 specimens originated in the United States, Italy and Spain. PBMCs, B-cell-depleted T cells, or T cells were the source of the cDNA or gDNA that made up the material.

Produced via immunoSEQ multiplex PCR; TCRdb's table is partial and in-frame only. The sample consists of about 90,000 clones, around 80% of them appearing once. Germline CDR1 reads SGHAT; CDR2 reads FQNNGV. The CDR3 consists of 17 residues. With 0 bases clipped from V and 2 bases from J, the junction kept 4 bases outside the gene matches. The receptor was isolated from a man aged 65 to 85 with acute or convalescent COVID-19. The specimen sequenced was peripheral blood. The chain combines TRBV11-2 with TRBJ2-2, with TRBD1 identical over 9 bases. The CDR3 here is CASSLDRTGVNTGELFF. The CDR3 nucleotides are TGTGCCAGCAGCTTAGACCGGACAGGGGTAAACACCGGGGAGCTGTTTTTT.